This T cell receptor (beta chain) was identified during a study of shared clonotypes between healthy human individuals (dated by TCRdb to between 2020 and 2021). A note on the overall study: The cohort included a few men and a couple of women between 18 and 49 years of age. To estimate repertoire size and how much clonotypes are shared between individuals, the study performed deep sequencing of blood TCR repertoires from roughly five healthy adults. To increase sequencing depth and limit assay-specific biases, different laboratories used diverse techniques to prepare libraries and sequence TCR repertoires. Between about 0.85 and 8.9 billion PBMCs per donor were obtained by leukapheresis. For each donor, CD4 naive and CD4 memory were each given three plates, CD8 naive was given two plates, and CD8 memory was given one plate. Overall study results and their limits: Naive subsets generally had larger estimated clonotype richness than memory subsets did. Pairwise subsampling indicated that sequencing depth was expected to affect the degree of clonotype sharing among donors. Rarefaction of sorted-subset datasets indicated incomplete sequencing despite the large sequencing depth. Sampling was restricted to blood, and TCR repertoires in tissues likely differ from the TCR repertoires found in blood. Higher generation probabilities were observed for clonotypes shared by all four sorted-subset donors than for non-shared clonotypes. Across a few donors, approximately 5% of naive CD4, approximately 3.6% of naive CD8, 2% to 2.5% of memory CD4, and under 0.45% of memory CD8 clonotypes were shared. Because the study included a small number of donors, the genetic and exposure-history diversity represented was limited.

With respect to this clone: The specificity of this receptor is unknown. No base-level quality is on record; no much larger clone is a single base apart.

Healthy HIV-negative adults with no recently reported acute infections or vaccinations were included as donors. Only Caucasian adults living in Nashville, Tennessee, USA were represented among the donors. Magnetic negative selection was used to enrich CD4+ T cells, after which naive cells were positively selected on CD45RA and the negative fraction became the memory subset. After blood collection by leukapheresis, PBMCs were isolated using Ficoll-Histopaque density gradient centrifugation and then cryopreserved in the vapor phase of liquid nitrogen. Analytical flow cytometry was used to check the purity and quantity of every magnetically sorted T cell population. Genomic DNA was isolated from each sorted fraction and quantified by UV absorbance on a Nanodrop 2000c. TCR CDR3 regions were amplified from genomic DNA by multiplex PCR using the deep immunoSEQ assay. Extracted genomic DNA from each cell subset was distributed evenly across all wells of several immunoSEQ 96-well plates, and each plate was treated as a replicate. Each replicate PCR for sorted subsets received around 200 ng genomic DNA, equal to 28,000 or so T cell genomes. Purified libraries were measured with a Qubit 3.0 fluorometer, size-checked on a Bioanalyzer 2100, and measured again with the KAPA Library Quantification kit. Each immunoSEQ 96-well plate was sequenced on its own single-read 150-cycle Illumina NextSeq 550 flow cell. The study's processing was this. The immunoSEQ output contained only junctional sequences without quality scores, so filtering could not match that applied to full-length reads. To assign V/J genes and CDR3, sequences were annotated against IMGT germline references using PyIR, a Python wrapper for IgBLAST v1.9. Any read was removed if the V/J assignment was weak (E-value above 1e-6), the CDR3 was missing, or the read contained stop codons, out-of-frame junctions, or ambiguous translated residues. A V3J clonotype was defined by an identical inferred V gene, J gene, and CDR3 amino acid sequence. The percentage overlap between two repertoires was calculated by dividing the number of shared unique clonotypes by the size of the smaller repertoire. Richness of each repertoire was evaluated using RTK rarefaction, the Chao1 estimator, and Recon v2.1 estimates of unobserved clonotypes. OLGA was used to compute generation probabilities for all TCRbeta clonotypes that the gDNA method yielded from a handful of donors. As stored in TCRdb, this immuneACCESS dataset retains in-frame rearrangements with V and J assigned. A fraction of the clones does not appear; measured against another copy, unresolved V genes explain less than half of the discrepancy, and the remainder lacks a known reason. The D gene and trimming were derived from the DNA, and the V and J assignments and clone size from that table. The sample contains approximately 1.1 million clones, roughly 74% of them found a single time. Jointly, the top ten make up under 0.6% of the sample.

In the germline V gene, CDR1 corresponds to MDHEN and CDR2 to SYDVKM. The V end gives up 5 bases and the J end 4 bases, leaving 7 bases in the junction not matched to a gene. Including the terminal cysteine and phenylalanine, the CDR3 comprises 14 residues. The read is trimmed to its CDR3 DNA, 42 bases read in frame from base 1. This TCR came from a man aged 18 to 30 in good health. Some clones in this sample may be carry-over from other donors' samples. The chain is made from TRBV28 and TRBJ1-1, with 7 bases in between that match TRBD1. Sequencing was performed on memory CD4+ T cells from PBMCs. The sample's cell subset or site label is to be understood as: CD45RA-negative fraction. The CDR3 has the sequence CASSSRGARTEAFF. In nucleotides, the sequence is TGTGCCAGCAGTAGCAGGGGGGCTCGCACTGAAGCTTTCTTT.